Presented here are 12 T cell receptor beta chains from one specimen sequenced in a study of cytomegalovirus exposure and HLA in healthy donors listed by TCRdb under 2017. Libraries came from the immunoSEQ multiplex PCR assay. For the multiplex PCR, a mixture combining 60 forward primers for TCR Vbeta segments and 13 reverse primers for TCR Jbeta segments was used. TCRdb's version of the immuneACCESS table is confined to in-frame rearrangements and falls short of the full clone set. An unresolved V gene accounts for under half of the shortfall where checked; the remainder is of unknown origin. The sample table holds 160,000 or so clones, of which approximately 76% were seen once. The ten largest clones represent around 1.5% of the sample. Sequencing was performed on PBMCs. The receptors originated from a man in his 60s in good health and CMV-seronegative.

This clone came up a few times. The V call is TRBV5-6, the J call TRBJ2-2, with 11 bases matching TRBD1. The CDR3 runs 17 residues. The trim removed 4 bases at V and 3 bases at J, leaving 8 bases unmatched. CDR1 is SGHDT, CDR2 YYEEEE, per germline. CDR3 protein: CASSPGTGGSDTGELFF. The CDR3 coding sequence is TGTGCCAGCAGCCCCGGGACAGGGGGTTCCGACACCGGGGAGCTGTTTTTT.

The gene calls are TRBV11-3 and TRBJ2-3; 9 bases match TRBD1. Germline V gene data show CDR1 as SGHNT and CDR2 as YENEEA. This CDR3 comprises 15 residues. V shed 5 bases and J 4 bases; nucleotides not matched to a gene: 7. CDR3 residues: CASSPGQGLADTQYF. The CDR3 region has the DNA TGTGCCAGCAGCCCGGGACAGGGTCTCGCAGATACGCAGTATTTT.

This chain uses TRBV18 with TRBJ1-4, with D tentatively TRBD1 (5 bases). The germline CDR1 and CDR2 sequences are KGHSH and LQKENI. This CDR3 region has 16 residues. Trimming left V 0 bases short and J 6 bases short, with 14 bases between. The CDR3 loop reads CASSPPVSGLDEKLFF. DNA of the CDR3: TGTGCCAGCTCACCACCCGTTTCAGGGTTGGATGAAAAACTGTTTTTT.

This chain links TRBV4-1 with TRBJ2-7; maybe TRBD1 (5 bases). The CDR3 runs to 13 residues. Between the trimmed V and J ends, which lost 0 bases and 6 bases, there was a span of 9 bases. Looked up from germline, CDR1 is MGHRA and CDR2 is YSYEKL. The CDR3 here is CASSQDRAGEQYF. The CDR3 DNA is TGCGCCAGCAGCCAAGACAGGGCTGGCGAGCAGTACTTC.

V and J are TRBV5-1 and TRBJ2-7; possibly TRBD1 for D (6 bases). The V and J ends lost 4 bases and 0 bases respectively, with 14 bases between them. CDR3 size: 15 residues. The germline gives CDR1 SGHRS, CDR2 YFSETQ. CDR3 residues: CASSLQGAVSYEQYF. The CDR3 nucleotides are TGCGCCAGCAGCCTACAGGGCGCGGTCTCCTACGAGCAGTACTTC.

This clone showed up just a few times. The genes are TRBV11-3 and TRBJ1-1; 7 nucleotides line up with TRBD1. The CDR3 runs 14 residues. V lost 5 bases and J lost 0; bases outside the gene matches: 3. CDR1 is SGHNT and CDR2 is YENEEA in the germline V gene. The CDR3 protein is CASSKGQLNTEAFF. DNA for the CDR3: TGTGCCAGCAGCAAGGGACAGCTGAACACTGAAGCTTTCTTT.

The rearrangement uses TRBV19 and TRBJ1-5; D is uncertain. This CDR3 has 13 residues. Germline-derived CDR1 and CDR2 are LNHDA and SQIVND (reference sequence). The germline V and J ends were trimmed by 5 bases and 0 bases, with 5 bases remaining between them. The CDR3 nucleotides are TGTGCCAGTAGTGACATTAGCAATCAGCCCCAGCATTTT. This gives the protein CASSDISNQPQHF.

On this clone: The same CDR3 arises from other DNA sequences in this sample as well. The chain combines TRBV5-1 with TRBJ1-5; 8 bases fit TRBD1. CDR1 is SGHRS, CDR2 YFSETQ, per germline. V was pared by 0 bases and J by 6 bases, with 5 bases of the junction left unmatched. The CDR3 length is 15 residues. The DNA for the CDR3 is TGCGCCAGCAGCTTGGGACAGGGGTTAGGTCAGCCCCAGCATTTT. Translation: CASSLGQGLGQPQHF.

This clone was picked up one time. The J gene is TRBJ1-1, the V gene TRBV30; a weak D match, TRBD1 (6 bases). The CDR3 is 17 amino acids. The V and J ends lost 4 bases and 0 bases respectively, with 21 bases between them. Germline loops: CDR1 GTSNPN, CDR2 SVGIG (reference sequence). For the CDR3, the DNA is TGTGCCTGGACTACTGGACAGACCGCTGGGGTGAACACTGAAGCTTTCTTT. Its translation: CAWTTGQTAGVNTEAFF.

As for this clone: The sample carries other DNA sequences with the same CDR3. This chain uses TRBV6-1 with TRBJ1-6; the match to TRBD1 covers 9 bases. With 6 bases clipped from V and 12 bases from J, the junction kept 6 bases outside the gene matches. Germline V gives CDR1 MNHNS, CDR2 SASEGT. CDR3 size: 13 residues. The CDR3 DNA follows: TGTGCCAGCAGGCCGGGACAGGGAGGACCCCTCCACTTT. It specifies CASRPGQGGPLHF.

V is TRBV6-5 and J is TRBJ2-2; tentatively, D is TRBD1 (6 bases). From germline, CDR1 is MNHEY and CDR2 SVGAGI. This CDR3 contains 14 residues. Trimming stripped 4 bases from V and 3 bases from J, with 9 bases between. In nucleotides, the CDR3 is TGTGCCAGCAGTTCCCCAGGGGACACCGGGGAGCTGTTTTTT. Translation: CASSSPGDTGELFF.

The gene calls are TRBV5-4 and TRBJ1-2; TRBD1 is a possible D gene (6 bases). Per the germline V gene, CDR1 is SGHNT and CDR2 is YYREEE (reference sequence). This CDR3 spans 15 amino acids. V lost 4 bases and J lost 2, with 15 bases in between. This CDR3 reads CASSHPTGRNYGYTF. Written as DNA, the CDR3 is TGTGCCAGCAGCCATCCGACAGGCAGAAACTATGGCTACACCTTC.